This record concerns one TCR beta chain sequence. The antigen remains undetermined. Each subset's genomic DNA was shared equally among a number of immunoSEQ plates. Profiled with immunoSEQ multiplex PCR; TCRdb holds only in-frame clones, not every one. There are some 2 million clones in the sample; 90% to 95% occur only once, and 0.1% to 0.15% lies in the top ten. All the donors were Caucasian adults who lived in Nashville, Tennessee. The sample originates from a study of shared clonotypes between healthy human individuals. Findings and limits, study-wide: Clonotype sharing among donors was expected to depend on sequencing depth.

The CDR3 spans 16 residues. Trimming removed 7 bases from V and 3 bases from J; junction bases left unmatched: 15. Germline V lookup: CDR1 SNHLY, CDR2 FYNNEI. The sequence was collected from a man aged 18 to 29 in good health. Specimen: naive CD4+ T cells sorted from blood. Subset of the sample: CD45RA+ positively selected. The rearrangement joins TRBV2 to TRBJ2-7; 7 bases match TRBD2. The CDR3 loop is CASTSPERGGSYEQYF. The CDR3 nucleotides are TGTGCCAGCACCTCCCCCGAGCGGGGTGGGAGCTACGAGCAGTACTTC.